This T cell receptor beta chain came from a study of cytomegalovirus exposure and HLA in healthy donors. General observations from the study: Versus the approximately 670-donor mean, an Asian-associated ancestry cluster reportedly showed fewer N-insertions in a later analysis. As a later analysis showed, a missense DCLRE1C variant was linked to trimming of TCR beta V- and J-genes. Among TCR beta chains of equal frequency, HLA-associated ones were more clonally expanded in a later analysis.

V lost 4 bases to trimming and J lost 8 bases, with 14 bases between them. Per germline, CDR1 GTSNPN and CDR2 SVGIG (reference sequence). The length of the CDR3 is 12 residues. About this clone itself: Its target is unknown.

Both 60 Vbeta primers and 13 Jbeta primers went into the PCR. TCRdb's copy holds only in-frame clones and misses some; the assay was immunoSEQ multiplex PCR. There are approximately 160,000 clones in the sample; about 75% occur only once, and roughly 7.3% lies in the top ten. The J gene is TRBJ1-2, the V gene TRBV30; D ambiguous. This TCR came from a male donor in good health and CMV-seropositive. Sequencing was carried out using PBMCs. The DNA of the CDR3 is TGTGCCTGGAATGACGGGGATTTCGGCTACACCTTC. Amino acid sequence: CAWNDGDFGYTF.